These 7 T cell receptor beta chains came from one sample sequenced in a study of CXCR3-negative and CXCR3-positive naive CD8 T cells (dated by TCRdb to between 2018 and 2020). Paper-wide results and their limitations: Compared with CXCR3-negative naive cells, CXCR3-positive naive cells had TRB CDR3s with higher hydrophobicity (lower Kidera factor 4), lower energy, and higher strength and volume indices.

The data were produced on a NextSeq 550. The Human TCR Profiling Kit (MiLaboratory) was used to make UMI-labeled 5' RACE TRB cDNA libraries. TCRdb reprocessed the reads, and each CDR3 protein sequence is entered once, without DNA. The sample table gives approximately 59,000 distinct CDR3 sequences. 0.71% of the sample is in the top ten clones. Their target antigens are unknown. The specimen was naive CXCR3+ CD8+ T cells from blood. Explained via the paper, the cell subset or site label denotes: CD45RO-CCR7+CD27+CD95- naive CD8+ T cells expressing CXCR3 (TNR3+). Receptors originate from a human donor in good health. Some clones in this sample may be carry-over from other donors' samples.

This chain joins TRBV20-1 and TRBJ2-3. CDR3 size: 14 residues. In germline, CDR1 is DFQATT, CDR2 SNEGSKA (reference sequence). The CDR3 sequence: CSARDRSRTDTQYF.

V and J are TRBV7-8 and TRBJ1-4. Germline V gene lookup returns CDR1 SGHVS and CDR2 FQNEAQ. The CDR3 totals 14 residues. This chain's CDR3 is CASSPTGSGDKLFF.

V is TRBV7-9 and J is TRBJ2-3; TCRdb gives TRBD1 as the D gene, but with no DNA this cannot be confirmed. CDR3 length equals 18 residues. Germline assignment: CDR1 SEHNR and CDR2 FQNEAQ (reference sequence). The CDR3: CASSLSPGAGPRTDTQYF.

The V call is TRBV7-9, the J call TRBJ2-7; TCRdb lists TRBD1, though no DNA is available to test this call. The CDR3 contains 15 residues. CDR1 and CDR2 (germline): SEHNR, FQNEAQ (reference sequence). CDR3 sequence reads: CASSLAVQGAHEQYF.

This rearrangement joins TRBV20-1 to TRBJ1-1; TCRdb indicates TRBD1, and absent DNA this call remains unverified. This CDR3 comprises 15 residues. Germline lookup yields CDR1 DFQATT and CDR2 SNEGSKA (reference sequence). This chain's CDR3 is CSARDFTGEIAEAFF.

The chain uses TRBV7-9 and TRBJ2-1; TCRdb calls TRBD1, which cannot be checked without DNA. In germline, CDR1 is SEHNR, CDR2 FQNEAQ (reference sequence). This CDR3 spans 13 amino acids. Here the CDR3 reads CASSPTPGGEQFF.

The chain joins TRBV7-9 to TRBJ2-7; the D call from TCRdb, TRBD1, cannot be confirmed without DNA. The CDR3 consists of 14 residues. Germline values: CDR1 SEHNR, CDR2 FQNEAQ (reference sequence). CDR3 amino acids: CASSGGTEPYEQYF.